This record looks at one TCR beta chain sequence and its context. The antigen it binds to is not known. No clone much larger than this one lies a single base away; base qualities are absent. Cut back by 2 bases and 3 bases, the V and J ends lie 8 bases apart. Counted from cysteine to phenylalanine, this CDR3 has 13 amino acids. This entry keeps only the CDR3 DNA: 39 bases, framed from base 1. From a lookup of the germline V gene, CDR1 and CDR2 are SNHLY and FYNNEI. These data belong to a study of blood T cell repertoires in COVID-19 (dated by TCRdb to 2019 to 2021). As for the study more broadly: The collaborator samples originated in the United States, Italy and Spain and spanned the acute and convalescent phases of COVID-19. The material from the prospective study consisted of cDNA or gDNA derived from T cells, B-cell-depleted T cells, or PBMCs. The dataset comprised deeply sampled blood TCRbeta repertoires from subjects exposed to, actively infected with, or recovered from COVID-19. The repertoires were made available in a free public database intended to serve as a resource for research on the immune response to SARS-CoV-2. The samples were drawn from the first 160 participants of the ongoing ImmuneRACE study and from some 1,300 subjects provided by 6 global collaborators. A de-identified subject ID, COVID-19 status, age in years and sex were almost always included in the sample metadata. HLA class I and class II types, where available, came from metadata supplied by the sample provider rather than from assay-based typing.

General conclusions and limits of the study: The amount of clinical and demographic metadata varied by source and participant and was provided uncurated.

One collaborating source in Seattle enrolled patients during active infection and followed them longitudinally through the course of disease. Each collaborating institution followed its own protocols to collect whole blood in K2EDTA tubes. For TCRbeta analysis, collaborators shipped samples as frozen whole blood, isolated PBMCs, or DNA extracted from either of those sample types. TCRbeta CDR3 regions were amplified from genomic DNA using the immunoSEQ Assay, a bias-controlled multiplex PCR. As for how the authors treated the data: Nucleated cell counts per sample were estimated from amplification of reference gene primers within the assay. Sequence reads were collapsed and filtered to measure the absolute abundance of every unique TCRbeta CDR3 rearrangement. For each sample, productive Simpson clonality was calculated by taking the square root of Simpson's diversity index across productive rearrangements. TCRdb retrieved this table from immuneACCESS and kept in-frame rearrangements only. Not all clones are present; in checked studies, unresolved V genes account for under half, and no reason is known for the remainder. V and J calls plus clone size are reproduced from that table; the DNA served to infer D and trimming. This sample lists about 69,000 clones; less than 85% were detected once. Of the sample, 13% is held by the ten largest clones.

This receptor was taken from a man aged 45 to 65 with COVID-19, enrolled during active disease. The sequence links TRBV2 to TRBJ2-7, with the identity of the D gene unclear. Sequencing was done on a sample of peripheral blood. The DNA reads as follows: TGTGCCAGCAGTGAAAATCAGTACTACGAGCAGTACTTC. Its amino acids are CASSENQYYEQYF.